The clone carrying this T cell receptor (beta chain) appeared a single time. The antigen remains undetermined. The CDR3 is 11 amino acids. The germline V and J ends were trimmed by 3 bases and 10 bases, with 10 bases remaining between them. The germline V gene has CDR1 MNHEY and CDR2 SVGAGI. Only CD45RO-negative cells positively selected for CCR7 counted as naive CD8 cells, so terminally differentiated effector memory CD45RA+ cells were excluded. The source of the sample is a study of shared clonotypes between healthy human individuals. The study, taken as a whole, reports: Large depth notwithstanding, sorted-subset sequencing proved incomplete by rarefaction.

Deep was the level at which the assay was run. Sequencing used immunoSEQ multiplex PCR; TCRdb keeps in-frame clones, though not all of them. The data show hundreds of thousands of clones, 92% seen once. The specimen sequenced was naive CD8+ T cells sorted from blood. The rearrangement links TRBV6-5 to TRBJ2-7; D is unclear. This clonotype was obtained from a man aged 25-45 years in good health. The CDR3 DNA reads TGTGCCAGCAGTTATTCGCGTCCTCAGTACTTC. It is translated as CASSYSRPQYF.